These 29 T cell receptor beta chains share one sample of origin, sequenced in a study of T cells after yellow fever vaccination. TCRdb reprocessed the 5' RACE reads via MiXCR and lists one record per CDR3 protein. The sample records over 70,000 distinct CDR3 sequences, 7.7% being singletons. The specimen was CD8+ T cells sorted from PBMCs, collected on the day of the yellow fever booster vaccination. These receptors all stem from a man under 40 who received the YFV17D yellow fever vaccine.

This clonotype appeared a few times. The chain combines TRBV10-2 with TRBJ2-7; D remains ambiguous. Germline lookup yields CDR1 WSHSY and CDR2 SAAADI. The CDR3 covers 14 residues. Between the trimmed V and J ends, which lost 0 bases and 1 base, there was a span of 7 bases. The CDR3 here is CASSESSSSYEQYF. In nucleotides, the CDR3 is TGCGCCAGCAGTGAGTCGAGTAGTTCCTACGAGCAGTACTTC.

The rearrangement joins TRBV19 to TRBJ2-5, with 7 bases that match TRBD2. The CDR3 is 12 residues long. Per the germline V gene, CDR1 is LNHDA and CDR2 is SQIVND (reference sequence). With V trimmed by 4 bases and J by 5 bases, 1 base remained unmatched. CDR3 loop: CASSREGETQYF. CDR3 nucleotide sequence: TGTGCCAGTAGTAGGGAGGGGGAGACCCAGTACTTC.

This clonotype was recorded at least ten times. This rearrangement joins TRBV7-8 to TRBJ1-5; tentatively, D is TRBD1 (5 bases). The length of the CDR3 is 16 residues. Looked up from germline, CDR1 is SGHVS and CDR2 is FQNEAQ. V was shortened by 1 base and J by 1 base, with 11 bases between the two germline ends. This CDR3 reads CASSLVWGGSNQPQHF. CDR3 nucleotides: TGTGCCAGCAGCTTAGTCTGGGGGGGAAGCAATCAGCCCCAGCATTTT.

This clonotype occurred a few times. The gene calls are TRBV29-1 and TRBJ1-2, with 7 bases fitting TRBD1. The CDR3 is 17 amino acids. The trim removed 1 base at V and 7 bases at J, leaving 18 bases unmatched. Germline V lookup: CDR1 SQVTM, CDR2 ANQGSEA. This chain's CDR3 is CSVEGLIVTQGRVGYTF. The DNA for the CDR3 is TGCAGCGTTGAAGGACTAATCGTGACACAGGGGCGAGTTGGCTACACCTTC.

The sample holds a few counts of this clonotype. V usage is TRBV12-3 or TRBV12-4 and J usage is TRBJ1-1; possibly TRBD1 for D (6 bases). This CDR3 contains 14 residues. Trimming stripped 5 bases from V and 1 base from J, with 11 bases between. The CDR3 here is CASSPRTENTEAFF. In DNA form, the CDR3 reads TGTGCCAGCAGTCCTAGGACAGAGAACACTGAAGCTTTCTTT.

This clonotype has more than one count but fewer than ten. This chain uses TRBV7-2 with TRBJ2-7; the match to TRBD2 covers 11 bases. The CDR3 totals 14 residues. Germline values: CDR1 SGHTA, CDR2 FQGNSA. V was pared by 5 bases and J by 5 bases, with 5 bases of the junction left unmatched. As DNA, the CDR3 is TGTGCCAGCAGCCCGACTAGCGGGAAGGACGAGCAGTACTTC. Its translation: CASSPTSGKDEQYF.

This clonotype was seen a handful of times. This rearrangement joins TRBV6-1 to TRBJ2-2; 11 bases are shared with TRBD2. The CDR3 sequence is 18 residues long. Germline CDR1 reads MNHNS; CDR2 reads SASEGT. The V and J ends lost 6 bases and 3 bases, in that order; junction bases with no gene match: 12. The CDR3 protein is CASRRLAGYLGDTGELFF. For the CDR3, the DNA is TGTGCCAGCAGGAGACTAGCGGGATATCTTGGGGACACCGGGGAGCTGTTTTTT.

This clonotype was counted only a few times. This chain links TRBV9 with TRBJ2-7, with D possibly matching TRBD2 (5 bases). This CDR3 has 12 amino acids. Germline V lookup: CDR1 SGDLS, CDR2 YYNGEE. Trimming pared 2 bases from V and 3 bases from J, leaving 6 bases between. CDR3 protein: CASSVGDYEQYF. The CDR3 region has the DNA TGTGCCAGCAGCGTCGGGGACTACGAGCAGTACTTC. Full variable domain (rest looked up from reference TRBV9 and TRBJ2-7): DSGVTQTPKHLITATGQRVTLRCSPRSGDLSVYWYQQSLDQGLQFLIQYYNGEERAKGNILERFSAQQFPDLHSELNLSSLELGDSALYFCASSVGDYEQYFGPGTRLTVT.

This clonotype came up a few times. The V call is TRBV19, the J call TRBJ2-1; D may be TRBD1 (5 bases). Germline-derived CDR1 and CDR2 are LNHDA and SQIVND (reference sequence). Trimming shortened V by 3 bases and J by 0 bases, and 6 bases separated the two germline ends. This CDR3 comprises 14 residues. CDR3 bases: TGTGCCAGTAGTATCAGGGCCTCCTACAATGAGCAGTTCTTC. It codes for CASSIRASYNEQFF.

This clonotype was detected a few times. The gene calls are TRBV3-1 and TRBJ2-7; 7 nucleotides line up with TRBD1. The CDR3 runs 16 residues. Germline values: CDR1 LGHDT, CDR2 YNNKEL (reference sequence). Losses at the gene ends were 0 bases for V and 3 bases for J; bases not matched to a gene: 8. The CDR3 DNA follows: TGTGCCAGCAGCCAAGATCTGAGGGACAGTCACTACGAGCAGTACTTC. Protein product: CASSQDLRDSHYEQYF.

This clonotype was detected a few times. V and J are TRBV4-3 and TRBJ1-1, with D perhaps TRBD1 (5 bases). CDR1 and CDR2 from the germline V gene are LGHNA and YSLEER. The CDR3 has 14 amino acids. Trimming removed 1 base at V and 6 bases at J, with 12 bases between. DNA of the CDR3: TGCGCCAGCAGCCAAGTGCAGGGTCGGTCTGAAGCTTTCTTT. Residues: CASSQVQGRSEAFF.

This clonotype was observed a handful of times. The CDR3 loop is CATSDLDGETQYF. CDR3 bases: TGTGCCACCAGTGATTTGGACGGGGAGACCCAGTACTTC. This rearrangement joins TRBV24-1 to TRBJ2-5; D is undetermined. The CDR3 spans 13 residues. The germline V gene encodes CDR1 KGHDR and CDR2 SFDVKD. The ends were cut back, 0 bases at V and 5 bases at J, with 6 bases in the middle.

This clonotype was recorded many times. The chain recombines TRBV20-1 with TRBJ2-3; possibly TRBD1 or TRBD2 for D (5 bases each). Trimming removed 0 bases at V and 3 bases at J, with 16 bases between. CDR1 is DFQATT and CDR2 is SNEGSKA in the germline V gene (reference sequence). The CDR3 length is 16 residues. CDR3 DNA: TGCAGTGCTAGAGAGAGGGGACCTCGGGGAACAGATACGCAGTATTTT. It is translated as CSARERGPRGTDTQYF.

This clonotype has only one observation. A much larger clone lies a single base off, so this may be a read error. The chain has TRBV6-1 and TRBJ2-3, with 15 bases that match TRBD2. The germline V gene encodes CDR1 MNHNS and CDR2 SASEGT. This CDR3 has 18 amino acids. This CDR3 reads CASSPYSGLAGGSDAQYF. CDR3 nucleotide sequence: TGTGCCAGCAGTCCGTACTCAGGACTAGCGGGAGGGTCAGATGCGCAGTATTTT.

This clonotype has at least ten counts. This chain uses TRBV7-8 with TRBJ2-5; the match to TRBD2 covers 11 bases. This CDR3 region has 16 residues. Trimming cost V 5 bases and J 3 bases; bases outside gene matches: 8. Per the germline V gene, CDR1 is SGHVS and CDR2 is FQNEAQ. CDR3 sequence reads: CASSELAGALEETQYF. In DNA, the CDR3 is TGTGCCAGCAGCGAACTAGCGGGAGCATTGGAAGAGACCCAGTACTTC.

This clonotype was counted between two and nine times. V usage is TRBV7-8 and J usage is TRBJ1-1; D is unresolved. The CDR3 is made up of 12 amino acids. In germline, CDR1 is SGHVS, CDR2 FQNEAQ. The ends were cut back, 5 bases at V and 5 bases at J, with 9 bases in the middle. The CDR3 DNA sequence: TGTGCCAGCAGCAGGTTAGGAACTGAAGCTTTCTTT. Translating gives CASSRLGTEAFF.

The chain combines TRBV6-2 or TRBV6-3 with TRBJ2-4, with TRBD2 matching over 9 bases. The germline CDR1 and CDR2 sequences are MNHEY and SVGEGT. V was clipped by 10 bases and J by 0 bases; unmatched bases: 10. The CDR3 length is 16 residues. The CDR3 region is CATQPLAGEAKNIQYF. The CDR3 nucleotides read TGTGCCACCCAACCCTTAGCGGGGGAAGCCAAAAACATTCAGTACTTC.

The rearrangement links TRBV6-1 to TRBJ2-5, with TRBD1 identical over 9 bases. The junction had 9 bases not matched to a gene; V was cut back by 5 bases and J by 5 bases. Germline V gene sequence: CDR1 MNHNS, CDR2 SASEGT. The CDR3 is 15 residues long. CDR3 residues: CASSPGQGLGETQYF. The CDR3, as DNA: TGTGCCAGCAGTCCGGGACAGGGATTAGGGGAGACCCAGTACTTC.

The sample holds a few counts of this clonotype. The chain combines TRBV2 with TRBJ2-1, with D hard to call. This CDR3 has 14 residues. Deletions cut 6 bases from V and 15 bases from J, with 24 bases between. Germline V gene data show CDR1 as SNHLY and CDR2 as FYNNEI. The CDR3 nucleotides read TGTGCCAGCAGGGAATTCTTTACGAGCCACCAGGTGTTCTTC. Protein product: CASREFFTSHQVFF. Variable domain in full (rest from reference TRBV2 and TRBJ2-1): EPEVTQTPSHQVTQMGQEVILRCVPISNHLYFYWYRQILGQKVEFLVSFYNNEISEKSEIFDDQFSVERPDGSNFTLKIRSTKLEDSAMYFCASREFFTSHQVFFGPGTRLTVL.

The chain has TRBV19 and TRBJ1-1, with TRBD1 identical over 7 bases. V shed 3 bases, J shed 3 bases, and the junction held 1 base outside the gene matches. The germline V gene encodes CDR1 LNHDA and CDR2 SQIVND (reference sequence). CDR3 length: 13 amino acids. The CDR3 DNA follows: TGTGCCAGTAGTATCGGGACAGACACTGAAGCTTTCTTT. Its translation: CASSIGTDTEAFF.

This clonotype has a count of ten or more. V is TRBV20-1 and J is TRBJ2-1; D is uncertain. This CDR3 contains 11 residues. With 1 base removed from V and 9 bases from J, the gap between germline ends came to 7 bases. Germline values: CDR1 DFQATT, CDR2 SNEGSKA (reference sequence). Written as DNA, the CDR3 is TGCAGTGCTAGAGGACTGGGTGAGCAGTTCTTC. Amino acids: CSARGLGEQFF.

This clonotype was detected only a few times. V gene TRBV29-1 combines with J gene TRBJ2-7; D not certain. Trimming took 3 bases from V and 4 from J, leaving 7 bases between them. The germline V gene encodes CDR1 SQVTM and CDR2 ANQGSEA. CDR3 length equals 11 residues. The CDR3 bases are TGCAGCGTTGAGTGGGATTACGAGCAGTACTTC. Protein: CSVEWDYEQYF.

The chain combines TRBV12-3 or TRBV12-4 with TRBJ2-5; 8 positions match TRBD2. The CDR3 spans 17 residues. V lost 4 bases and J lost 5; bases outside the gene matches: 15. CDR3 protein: CASSWAGGGRLLETQYF. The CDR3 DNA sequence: TGTGCCAGCAGTTGGGCCGGGGGCGGGAGGCTTCTTGAGACCCAGTACTTC.

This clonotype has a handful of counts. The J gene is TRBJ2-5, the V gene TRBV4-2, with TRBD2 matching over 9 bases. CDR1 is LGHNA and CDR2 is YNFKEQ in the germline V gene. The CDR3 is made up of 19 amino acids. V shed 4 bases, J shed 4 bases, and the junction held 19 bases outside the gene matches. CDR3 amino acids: CASSRNPLSLGGRVETQYF. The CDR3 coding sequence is TGTGCCAGCAGCCGCAACCCCCTATCTCTCGGCGGGAGGGTAGAGACCCAGTACTTC.

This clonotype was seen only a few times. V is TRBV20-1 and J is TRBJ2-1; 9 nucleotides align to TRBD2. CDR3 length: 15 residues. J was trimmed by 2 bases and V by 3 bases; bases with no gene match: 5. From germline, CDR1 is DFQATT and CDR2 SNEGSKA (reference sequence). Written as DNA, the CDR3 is TGCAGTGCTAGTGACCCTAGCGGGGCCTACAATGAGCAGTTCTTC. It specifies CSASDPSGAYNEQFF.

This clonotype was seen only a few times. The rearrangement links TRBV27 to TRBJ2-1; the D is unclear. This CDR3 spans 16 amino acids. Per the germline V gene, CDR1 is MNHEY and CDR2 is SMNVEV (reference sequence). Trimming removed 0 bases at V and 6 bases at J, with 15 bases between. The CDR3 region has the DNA TGTGCCAGCAGTTTATCCACAGCCGCAGTCGGCAATGAGCAGTTCTTC. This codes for CASSLSTAAVGNEQFF.

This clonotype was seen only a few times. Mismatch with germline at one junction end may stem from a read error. CDR3 sequence reads: CATSKLAEYNEQFF. DNA for the CDR3: TGTGCCACCAGTAAACTAGCGGAGTACAATGAGCAGTTCTTC. The V gene is TRBV6-2 or TRBV6-3, the J gene TRBJ2-1; 8 bases agree with TRBD2. This CDR3 spans 14 amino acids. Germline values: CDR1 MNHEY, CDR2 SVGEGT.

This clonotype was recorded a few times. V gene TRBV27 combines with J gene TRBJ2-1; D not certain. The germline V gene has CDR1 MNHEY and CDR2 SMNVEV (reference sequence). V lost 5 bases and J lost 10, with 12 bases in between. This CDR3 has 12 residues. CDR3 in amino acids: CASSPRLGEQFF. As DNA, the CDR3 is TGTGCCAGCAGTCCTCGTCTGGGCGAGCAGTTCTTC.

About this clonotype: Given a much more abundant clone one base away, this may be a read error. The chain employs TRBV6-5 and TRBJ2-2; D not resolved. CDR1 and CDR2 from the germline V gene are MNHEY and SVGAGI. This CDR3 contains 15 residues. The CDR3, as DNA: TGTGCCAGCAATTTAGTCACCGCGAACACCGTGGAGCTGTTTTTT. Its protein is CASNLVTANTVELFF.